The clone carrying this T cell receptor beta chain showed up many times. Its antigen is unknown. Patients were excluded for uncontrolled infection, other autoimmune disease, pregnancy or lactation. Clinical symptoms, serum thyroxine and TRAb, thyroid ultrasound and orbital computed tomography were used for the diagnoses. The source material, RNA transcripts, was used to amplify TCR beta CDR3 regions. First-round RT-PCR targeting the TCR CDR3 was performed with the HTBI primer set. TCRdb ran MiXCR on the multiplex PCR reads and lists one entry per CDR3 protein. The sample yields more than 500,000 distinct CDR3 sequences, 40% to 55% seen once. This record comes from a study of T cells in Graves' hyperthyroidism and ophthalmopathy. Whole-study findings and limits: Blood samples included most of the expanded thyroid clonotypes exceeding 0.001. Prediction of ophthalmopathy progression came a median 6.5 months pre-onset.

The sample consisted of peripheral blood or thyroid tissue (not recorded which). The source of this sequence is an adult woman with Graves' disease, either hyperthyroidism or ophthalmopathy (not recorded which).

CDR3 coding DNA: TGCAGTGCAGGGGACAGGGGAGAGACCCAGTACTTC. This translates into CSAGDRGETQYF. V gene TRBV20-1 combines with J gene TRBJ2-5, with 10 bases identical to TRBD1. Germline values: CDR1 DFQATT, CDR2 SNEGSKA (reference sequence). The CDR3 is made up of 12 amino acids. The junction had 2 bases not matched to a gene; V was cut back by 6 bases and J by 4 bases.